The clone carrying this T cell receptor (beta chain) occurred once. Its antigen is undetermined. CDR1 and CDR2 (germline): SEHNR, FQNEAQ (reference sequence). This CDR3 is built from 17 residues. Trimming removed 6 bases at V and 4 bases at J, with 24 bases between. These data are taken from a study of CD8+CD57+ T cells in acquired aplastic anemia. Points from the study as a whole: Patients shared under 30 CD8+ CDR3 sequences with controls.

Genomic DNA served as template for TCR beta VDJ and CDR3 profiling. TCRdb analysed the reads with MiXCR anew, one entry per CDR3 protein. The sample contains 450,000 to 550,000 distinct CDR3 sequences, roughly 34% of which appear only once. Sequencing was done on patients that had shown CD8+CD57+ cell expansion by flow cytometry. The sample was sorted CD4+, CD8+, or CD8+CD57+ T cells (not recorded which) from PBMCs. The rearrangement joins TRBV7-9 to TRBJ1-1; D may be TRBD1 (6 bases). The receptor's source is a human donor with aplastic anemia. The CDR3 DNA sequence: TGTGCCAGCAGTTACTCTTCTTTGCACAGGGAGGGCACTGAAGCTTTCTTT. It translates to CASSYSSLHREGTEAFF. The full variable domain, in which reference TRBV7-9 and TRBJ1-1 provide the parts outside the CDR3, is DTGVSQNPRHKITKRGQNVTFRCDPISEHNRLYWYRQTLGQGPEFLTYFQNEAQLEKSRLLSDRFSAERPKGSFSTLEIQRTEQGDSAMYLCASSYSSLHREGTEAFFGQGTRLTVV.